This T cell receptor (beta chain) was profiled in a study of T-cell reconstitution after alpha-beta-depleted transplantation in children. V was trimmed by 0 bases and J by 6 bases, leaving 15 bases between them. Germline CDR1 and CDR2: DFQATT and SNEGSKA (reference sequence). The CDR3 spans 15 residues. Unique molecular identifiers were incorporated into the prepared TCRbeta library. MiXCR, applied by TCRdb to the PCR reads, yields one record per CDR3 protein. The sample has roughly 500,000 distinct CDR3 sequences, approximately 16% seen once. The receptor was isolated from a human donor who donated a stem cell graft to a child with acute lymphoblastic leukemia. V gene TRBV20-1 combines with J gene TRBJ2-4, with no clear D. The starting material was PBMCs from the stem cell graft donor, obtained from the stem cell graft. The CDR3 reads CSARDPWVGRNIQYF. The CDR3, as DNA: TGCAGTGCTAGAGATCCGTGGGTTGGCAGAAACATTCAGTACTTC.